Listed below are T cell receptor beta chains from one sample, sequenced in a study of OX40 agonist ivuxolimab in advanced cancers. The assay was immunoSEQ multiplex PCR, and TCRdb's table has in-frame clones only and misses some. The data show tens of thousands of clones, 86% seen once. The sample in question was CD4+ or CD8+ T cells sorted from blood, obtained in a trial of the OX40 agonist ivuxolimab. These receptors were obtained from an adult with an advanced solid tumor such as melanoma, head and neck, liver or kidney cancer. The CDR3 runs from the conserved cysteine through the conserved F or W. The D gene is left open where the match is weak. Expanded clones are given a class, and other clones once, few, many or no size at all.

V gene: TRBV7-9; D gene: -; clone size: -; J gene: TRBJ1-1; CDR3 DNA: TGTGCCAGCAGTGGGGTGAGAGCTTTCTTT; CDR3 protein: CASSGVRAFF
V gene: TRBV7-8; D gene: TRBD2; clone size: -; J gene: TRBJ2-2; CDR3 DNA: TGTGCCAGCAGCCCCCGGGGGGGCCAAAACACCGGGGAGCTGTTTTTT; CDR3 protein: CASSPRGGQNTGELFF
V gene: TRBV28; D gene: -; clone size: -; J gene: TRBJ1-1; CDR3 DNA: TGTGCCAGCAGTTTATCCCCAAGGGAGAGCACTGAAGCTTTCTTT; CDR3 protein: CASSLSPRESTEAFF
V gene: TRBV11-2; D gene: -; clone size: once; J gene: TRBJ1-5; CDR3 DNA: TGTGCCAGCAGCAGGAGGACAGATGGGCTCCAGCATTTT; CDR3 protein: CASSRRTDGLQHF
V gene: TRBV4-1; D gene: -; clone size: -; J gene: TRBJ2-7; CDR3 DNA: TGCGCCAGCAGCCAAGTCGTGGCGGGGCGCCCCTACGAGCAGTACTTC; CDR3 protein: CASSQVVAGRPYEQYF
V gene: TRBV6-1; D gene: TRBD1; clone size: -; J gene: TRBJ1-2; CDR3 DNA: TGTGCCAGCAGATACAGACAGGGGTTTGACTATGGCTACACCTTC; CDR3 protein: CASRYRQGFDYGYTF
V gene: TRBV5-1; D gene: -; clone size: -; J gene: TRBJ2-1; CDR3 DNA: TGCGCCAGCAGCTTGGCCCAGGGGAACGATGAGCAGTTCTTC; CDR3 protein: CASSLAQGNDEQFF
V gene: TRBV9; D gene: TRBD1; clone size: -; J gene: TRBJ1-2; CDR3 DNA: TGTGCCAGCAGCTCCCGAGACAGGGGGCTCGAGGGCTACACCTTC; CDR3 protein: CASSSRDRGLEGYTF
V gene: TRBV28; D gene: -; clone size: -; J gene: TRBJ1-4; CDR3 DNA: TGTGCCAGCAGTTTAAAGGGGCGTATGCGGGAAAAACTGTTTTTT; CDR3 protein: CASSLKGRMREKLFF
V gene: TRBV5-1; D gene: TRBD2; clone size: -; J gene: TRBJ2-2; CDR3 DNA: TGCGCCAGCAGCTTGACCGGGACTAGCGGGAGTTCTGGGGAGCTGTTTTTT; CDR3 protein: CASSLTGTSGSSGELFF
V gene: TRBV7-2; D gene: -; clone size: -; J gene: TRBJ2-7; CDR3 DNA: TGTGCCAGCAGCTCGCGGACTGCCCCCTACGAGCAGTACTTC; CDR3 protein: CASSSRTAPYEQYF
V gene: TRBV7-2; D gene: -; clone size: -; J gene: TRBJ2-7; CDR3 DNA: TGTGCCAGCAGCCCCACGGGCGGAAACAATTTTTACGAGCAGTACTTC; CDR3 protein: CASSPTGGNNFYEQYF
V gene: TRBV7-8; D gene: -; clone size: -; J gene: TRBJ2-2; CDR3 DNA: TGTGCCAGCAGCCCCCAAGCCGGAACGAACACCGGGGAGCTGTTTTTT; CDR3 protein: CASSPQAGTNTGELFF
V gene: TRBV30; D gene: -; clone size: -; J gene: TRBJ2-7; CDR3 DNA: TGTGCCTGGAGTGTACCATGGGACGGGACCTACGAGCAGTACTTC; CDR3 protein: CAWSVPWDGTYEQYF
V gene: TRBV5-4; D gene: TRBD2; clone size: once; J gene: TRBJ2-2; CDR3 DNA: TGTGCCAGCAGCCCCTGGACTAGCGGGGGGAACACCGGGGAGCTGTTTTTT; CDR3 protein: CASSPWTSGGNTGELFF
V gene: TRBV2; D gene: -; clone size: -; J gene: TRBJ1-6; CDR3 DNA: TGTGCCAGCAGTGAGGGTAGAGGTAATTCACCCCTCCACTTT; CDR3 protein: CASSEGRGNSPLHF
V gene: TRBV5-4; D gene: TRBD2; clone size: -; J gene: TRBJ2-2; CDR3 DNA: TGTGCCAGCAGCCGGGACTATGGCACCGGGGAGCTGTTTTTT; CDR3 protein: CASSRDYGTGELFF
V gene: TRBV19; D gene: -; clone size: -; J gene: TRBJ1-1; CDR3 DNA: TGTGCCAGTAACGACAGGAACACTGAAGCTTTCTTT; CDR3 protein: CASNDRNTEAFF
V gene: TRBV11-2; D gene: TRBD1; clone size: few; J gene: TRBJ2-7; CDR3 DNA: TGTGCCAGCAGCTTAGAGGCAGGGGGCCTCGCCGAGCAGTACTTC; CDR3 protein: CASSLEAGGLAEQYF
V gene: TRBV28; D gene: TRBD2; clone size: -; J gene: TRBJ2-7; CDR3 DNA: TGTGCCAGCTCTAGGGGAGGAGCGGGACGGCGCCGCGAGCAGTACTTC; CDR3 protein: CASSRGGAGRRREQYF
V gene: TRBV5-1; D gene: -; clone size: -; J gene: TRBJ2-7; CDR3 DNA: TGCGCCAGCAGCTTGGGACGGCCGAGGGCCCCGCAGTACTTC; CDR3 protein: CASSLGRPRAPQYF
V gene: TRBV2; D gene: -; clone size: -; J gene: TRBJ2-1; CDR3 DNA: TGTGCCAGCGATAGGACCAAATACAATGAGCAGTTCTTC; CDR3 protein: CASDRTKYNEQFF
V gene: TRBV11-3; D gene: TRBD2; clone size: -; J gene: TRBJ2-5; CDR3 DNA: TGTGCCCCTCTTGAGCGGGGTCGGGAGACCCAGTACTTC; CDR3 protein: CAPLERGRETQYF
V gene: TRBV6-1; D gene: TRBD1; clone size: -; J gene: TRBJ1-1; CDR3 DNA: TGTGCCAGCAGTGACGGACAGGGGTGGACTGAAGCTTTCTTT; CDR3 protein: CASSDGQGWTEAFF
V gene: TRBV18; D gene: -; clone size: -; J gene: TRBJ2-7; CDR3 DNA: TGTGCCAGCTCACCAGGGACTGTCGGTGAGCAGTACTTC; CDR3 protein: CASSPGTVGEQYF
V gene: TRBV9; D gene: -; clone size: -; J gene: TRBJ2-2; CDR3 DNA: TGTGCCAGCAGCTCACGGTTTGGGAAGGAGGGCACCGGGGAGCTGTTTTTT; CDR3 protein: CASSSRFGKEGTGELFF
V gene: TRBV6-5; D gene: TRBD2; clone size: -; J gene: TRBJ2-3; CDR3 DNA: TGTGCCAGCAGTTACGTCGGGAGGTTGTATTTT; CDR3 protein: CASSYVGRLYF
V gene: TRBV19; D gene: TRBD1; clone size: -; J gene: TRBJ1-1; CDR3 DNA: TGTGCCAGTAACGCGGACAGGATGAACACTGAAGCTTTCTTT; CDR3 protein: CASNADRMNTEAFF
V gene: TRBV6-5; D gene: -; clone size: -; J gene: TRBJ2-7; CDR3 DNA: TGTGCCAGCACCACAAGGACAGTCTCACCCTACGAGCAGTACTTC; CDR3 protein: CASTTRTVSPYEQYF